This T cell receptor beta chain was retrieved from a study of Tregs in tolerant kidney transplant recipients. Germline lookup yields CDR1 SGHRS and CDR2 YFSETQ. This CDR3 region has 16 residues. Trimming cost V 4 bases and J 8 bases, with 24 bases left between them. Here immunoSEQ multiplex PCR was the method, and the copy in TCRdb shows in-frame clones only, minus some. The sample has about 110,000 clones; around 89% are singletons. This receptor was taken from a human donor who received a combined kidney and bone marrow transplant. The sequenced sample was CD4+ T cells from blood, obtained before the transplant. This chain connects TRBV5-1 to TRBJ1-1; D might be TRBD1 (5 bases). DNA for the CDR3: TGCGCCAGCAGCCCCCAGGCTTTGGGGGACTATAGGGAAGCTTTCTTT. This translates into CASSPQALGDYREAFF.